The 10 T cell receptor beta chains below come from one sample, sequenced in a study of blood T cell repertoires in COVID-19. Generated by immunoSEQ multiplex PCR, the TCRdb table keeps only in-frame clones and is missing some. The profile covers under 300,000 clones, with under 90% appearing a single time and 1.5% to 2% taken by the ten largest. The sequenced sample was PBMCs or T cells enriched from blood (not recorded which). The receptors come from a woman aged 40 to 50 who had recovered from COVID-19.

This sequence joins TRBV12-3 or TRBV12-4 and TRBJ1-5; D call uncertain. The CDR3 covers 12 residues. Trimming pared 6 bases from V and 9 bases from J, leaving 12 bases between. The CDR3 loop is CASSYFSGPQHF. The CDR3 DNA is TGTGCCAGCAGCTACTTCTCGGGGCCCCAGCATTTT.

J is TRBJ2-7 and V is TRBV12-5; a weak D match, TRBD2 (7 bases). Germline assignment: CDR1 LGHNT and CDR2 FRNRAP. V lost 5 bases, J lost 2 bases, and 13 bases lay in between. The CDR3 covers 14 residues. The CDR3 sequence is CASGHGGLPYEQYF. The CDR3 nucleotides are TGTGCTAGTGGTCACGGGGGGCTGCCCTACGAGCAGTACTTC.

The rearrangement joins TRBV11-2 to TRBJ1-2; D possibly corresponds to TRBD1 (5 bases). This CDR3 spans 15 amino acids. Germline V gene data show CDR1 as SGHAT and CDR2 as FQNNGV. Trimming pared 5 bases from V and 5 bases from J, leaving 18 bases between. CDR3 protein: CASSLGQGASYGYTF. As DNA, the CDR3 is TGTGCCAGCAGCCTAGGGCAGGGCGCTTCTTATGGCTACACCTTC.

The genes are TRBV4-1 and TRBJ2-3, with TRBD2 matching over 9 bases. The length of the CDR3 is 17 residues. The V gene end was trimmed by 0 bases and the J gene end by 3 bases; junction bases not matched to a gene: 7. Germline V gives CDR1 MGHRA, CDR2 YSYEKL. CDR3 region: CASSQEGGGAGTDTQYF. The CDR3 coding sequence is TGCGCCAGCAGCCAAGAGGGCGGGGGGGCCGGTACAGATACGCAGTATTTT.

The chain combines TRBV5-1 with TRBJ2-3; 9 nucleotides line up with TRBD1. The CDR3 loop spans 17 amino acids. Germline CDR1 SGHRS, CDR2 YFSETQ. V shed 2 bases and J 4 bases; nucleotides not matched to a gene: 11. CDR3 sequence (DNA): TGCGCCAGCAGCTTATTCTCCGGGGACAGGGACGCAGATACGCAGTATTTT. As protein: CASSLFSGDRDADTQYF.

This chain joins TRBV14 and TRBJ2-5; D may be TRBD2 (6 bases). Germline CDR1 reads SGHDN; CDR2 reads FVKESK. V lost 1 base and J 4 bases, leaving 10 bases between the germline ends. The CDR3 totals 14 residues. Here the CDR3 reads CASSQAAGRETQYF. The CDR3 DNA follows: TGTGCCAGCAGCCAAGCAGCCGGGAGAGAGACCCAGTACTTC.

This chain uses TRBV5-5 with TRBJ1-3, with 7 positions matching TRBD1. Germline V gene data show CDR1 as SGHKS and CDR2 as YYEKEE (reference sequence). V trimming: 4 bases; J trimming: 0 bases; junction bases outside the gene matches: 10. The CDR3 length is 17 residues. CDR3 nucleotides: TGTGCCAGCAGCAGCATAACAGGGGAACTCTCTGGAAACACCATATATTTT. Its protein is CASSSITGELSGNTIYF.

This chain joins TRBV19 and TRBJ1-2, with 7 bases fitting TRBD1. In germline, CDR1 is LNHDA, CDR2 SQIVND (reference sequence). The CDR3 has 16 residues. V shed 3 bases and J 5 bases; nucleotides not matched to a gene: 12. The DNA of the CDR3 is TGTGCCAGTAGTATCCGAGGCAGGGGGGATCGGTATGGCTACACCTTC. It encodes CASSIRGRGDRYGYTF.

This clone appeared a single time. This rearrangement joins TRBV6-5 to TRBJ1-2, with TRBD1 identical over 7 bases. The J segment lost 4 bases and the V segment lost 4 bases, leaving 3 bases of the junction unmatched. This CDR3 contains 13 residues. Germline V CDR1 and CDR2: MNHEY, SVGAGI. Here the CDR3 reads CASSFRGAYGYTF. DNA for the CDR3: TGTGCCAGCAGTTTCAGGGGGGCCTATGGCTACACCTTC.

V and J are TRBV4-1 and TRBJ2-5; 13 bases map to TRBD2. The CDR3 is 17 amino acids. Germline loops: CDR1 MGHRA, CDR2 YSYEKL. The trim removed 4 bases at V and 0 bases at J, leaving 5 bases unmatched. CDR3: CASSLLGLAGDQETQYF. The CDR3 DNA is TGCGCCAGCAGCCTACTTGGACTAGCGGGGGACCAAGAGACCCAGTACTTC.